The present entry profiles one T cell receptor beta chain with its context. The antigen this receptor binds is unknown. No qualities accompany the bases; no much larger clone lies one base away. The data were obtained in a study of T cell responses to AZD1222 COVID-19 vaccine (dated by TCRdb to the early 2020s). General notes on the study: A total of 230 to 250 trial participants underwent TCR sequencing, of whom around 210 had received two doses of AZD1222 and approximately 25 had received two doses of the MenACWY control vaccine. Trial participants were enrolled by age into 18-55, 56-69 and 70-plus year subgroups, with about 150, 28 and 57 TCR-sequenced participants respectively.

The sample's time point label is to be understood as: baseline before first vaccination. According to the study, the label for this sample's treatment or condition signals: meningococcal conjugate vaccine given as trial control. Vaccinee samples came from UK trials COV001 and COV002, including a single-blind randomized controlled phase 2/3 trial of AZD1222 (ChAdOx1 nCoV-19) in healthy adults. Trial participant PBMC samples were collected at day 0 and day 28 after the second dose for TCRbeta chain sequencing. The CDR3 regions of human TCRbeta chains were subjected to immunosequencing. In the original analysis: Repertoire TCRs were matched against a reference library of SARS-CoV-2-specific TCRs generated with the MIRA antigen-specificity platform. Breadth was defined as the fraction of unique TCRs that were SARS-CoV-2-associated, and depth was defined as the fraction of total T cells that were SARS-CoV-2-associated. Using the MIRA data, each spike-specific TCR was mapped to the spike region that the TCR reacts to and placed in a CD4 or CD8 class. Log10-transformed breadth and depth values were compared by one-way ANOVA with Sidak's multiple comparisons tests. In TCRdb, the immuneACCESS table is reduced to in-frame sequences with V and J assigned. These tables do not hold every clone; where another copy was compared, an unresolved V gene accounts for under half, and the others remain unexplained. The DNA gave D and trimming, while V, J and clone size come from that table. In this sample the table shows approximately 83,000 clones, about 89% of which occur a single time. Of the sample, 3.5% to 5.5% is held by the ten largest clones.

CDR1 SGHTA and CDR2 FQGTGA were looked up in the germline V gene. The CDR3 goes from the cysteine to the phenylalanine over 14 residues. The kept DNA is CDR3 alone, 42 bases in frame from the first base. V loses 2 bases of germline sequence and J loses 4 bases, and the interval between the two ends is 11 bases. The full study reports these points: Participants were mostly white British, with more females than males. The authors suggested clonal diversity may have been underestimated. CD4 TCRs associated with the vaccine covered the entire spike protein, and the dominant responses were in regions 160-218 and 743-854. Only five or six AZD1222 recipients were SARS-CoV-2 seropositive at baseline, limiting conclusions about previously exposed vaccinees. After two AZD1222 doses, both the breadth and the depth of spike-specific TCRs were significantly higher than at day 0 and than in MenACWY recipients. Because no day 14 peak-response samples were available, the repertoires could be characterized only after the peak T cell response. Reportedly, close to half of the unique spike-specific TCRs recognized epitopes lying outside the regions that are mutated in the B.1.351 and B.1.1.7 variants. The 56-69-year group was small, and its depth increase did not reach significance, likely because of low power.

Recombination joined TRBV7-3 with TRBJ2-5; the D gene identity is not certain. The sample in question was peripheral blood, obtained on day 0 of MenACWY control vaccination. This sequence was found in an adult in good health. The CDR3 reads CASSLWGLGETQYF. The DNA sequence is TGTGCCAGCAGCTTATGGGGATTAGGAGAGACCCAGTACTTC.